This TCR beta chain was sequenced for a study of regulatory T cells in long-lasting Graves disease. Regarding the study as a whole: Few sampled subjects may have lowered accuracy.

Germline loops: CDR1 SGHTA, CDR2 FQGNSA. V was clipped by 1 base and J by 1 base; unmatched bases: 3. This CDR3 contains 15 residues. This clonotype was picked up many times. Its antigen remains unknown. Sequencing libraries for TCR beta were prepared with iRepertoire HTBI primers and Arm-PCR of CDR3 regions. Each CDR3 protein gets one entry after TCRdb re-called the multiplex PCR reads with MiXCR. The sample includes more than 400,000 distinct CDR3 sequences, about 16% of them seen just once. Regarding time point: newly diagnosed GD, antithyroid drugs for less than 3 months. Preparation of the TCR library used RNA extracted from PBMCs. The same specimen was also included in a second study, on T cells in Graves' hyperthyroidism and ophthalmopathy.

The V gene is TRBV7-2, the J gene TRBJ2-7; 8 bases agree with TRBD1. The TCR sequence derives from a woman younger than 45 with Graves disease. Source: peripheral blood mononuclear cells (PBMCs), taken at new diagnosis, from a patient treated with antithyroid drugs. The chain's CDR3 is CASSLVGQASYEQYF. In DNA, the CDR3 is TGTGCCAGCAGCTTAGTGGGACAGGCGTCCTACGAGCAGTACTTC.